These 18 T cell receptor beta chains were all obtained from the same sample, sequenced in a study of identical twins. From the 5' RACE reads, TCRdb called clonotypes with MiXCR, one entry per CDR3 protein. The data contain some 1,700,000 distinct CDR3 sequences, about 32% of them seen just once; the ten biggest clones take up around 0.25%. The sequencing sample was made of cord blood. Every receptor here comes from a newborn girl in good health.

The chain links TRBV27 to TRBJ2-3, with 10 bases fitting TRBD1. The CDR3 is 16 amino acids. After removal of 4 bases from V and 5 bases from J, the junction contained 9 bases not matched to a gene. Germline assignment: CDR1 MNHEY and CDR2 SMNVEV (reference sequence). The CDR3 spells CASSSHDRGRGDTQYF. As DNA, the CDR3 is TGTGCCAGCAGTTCGCACGACAGGGGGCGCGGAGATACGCAGTATTTT.

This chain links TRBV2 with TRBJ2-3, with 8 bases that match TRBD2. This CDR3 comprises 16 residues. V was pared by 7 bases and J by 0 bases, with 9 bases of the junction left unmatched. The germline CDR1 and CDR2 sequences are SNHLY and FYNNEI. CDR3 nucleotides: TGTGCCAGCATCGGAGCGGGGGTTTTTAGCACAGATACGCAGTATTTT. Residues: CASIGAGVFSTDTQYF.

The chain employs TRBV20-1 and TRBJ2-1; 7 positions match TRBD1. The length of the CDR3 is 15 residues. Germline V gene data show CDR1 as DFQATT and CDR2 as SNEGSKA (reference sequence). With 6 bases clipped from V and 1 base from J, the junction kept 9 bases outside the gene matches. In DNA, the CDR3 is TGCAGTGCCCGGACGACAGGGCAATCCTACAATGAGCAGTTCTTC. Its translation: CSARTTGQSYNEQFF.

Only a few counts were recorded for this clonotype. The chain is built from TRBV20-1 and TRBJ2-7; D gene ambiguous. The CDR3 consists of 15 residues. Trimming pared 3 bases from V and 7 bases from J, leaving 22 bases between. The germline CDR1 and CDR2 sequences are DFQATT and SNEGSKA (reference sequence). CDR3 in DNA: TGCAGTGCTAGCTCCCTTACTTTACCCTACAATGAGCAGTACTTC. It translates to CSASSLTLPYNEQYF.

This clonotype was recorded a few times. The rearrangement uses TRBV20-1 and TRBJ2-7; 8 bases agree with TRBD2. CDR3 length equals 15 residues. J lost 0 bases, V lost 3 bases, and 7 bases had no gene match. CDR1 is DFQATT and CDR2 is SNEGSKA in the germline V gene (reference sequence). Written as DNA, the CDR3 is TGCAGTGCTAGTCCCCTAGCGGGTCCCTCCTACGAGCAGTACTTC. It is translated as CSASPLAGPSYEQYF.

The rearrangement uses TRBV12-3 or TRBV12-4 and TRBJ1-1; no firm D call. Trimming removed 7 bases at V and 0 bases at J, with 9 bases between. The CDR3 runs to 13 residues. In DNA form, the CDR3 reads TGTGCCAGCATATTTCACATGAACACTGAAGCTTTCTTT. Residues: CASIFHMNTEAFF.

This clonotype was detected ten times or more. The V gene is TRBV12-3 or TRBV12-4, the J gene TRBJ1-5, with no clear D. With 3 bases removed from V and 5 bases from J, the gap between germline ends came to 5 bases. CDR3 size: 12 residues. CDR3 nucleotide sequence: TGTGCCAGCAGTTTTGGGGATCAGCCCCAGCATTTT. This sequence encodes CASSFGDQPQHF.

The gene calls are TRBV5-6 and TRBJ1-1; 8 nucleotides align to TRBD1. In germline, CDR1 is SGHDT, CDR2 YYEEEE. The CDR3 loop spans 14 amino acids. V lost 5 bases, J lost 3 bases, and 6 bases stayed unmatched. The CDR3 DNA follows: TGTGCCAGCAGTGGACAGGGTAGCGACACTGAAGCTTTCTTT. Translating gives CASSGQGSDTEAFF.

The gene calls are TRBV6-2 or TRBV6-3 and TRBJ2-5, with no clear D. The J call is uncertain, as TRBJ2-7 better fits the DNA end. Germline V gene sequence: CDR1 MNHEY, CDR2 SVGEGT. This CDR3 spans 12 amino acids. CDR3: CASSHGSTEQYF. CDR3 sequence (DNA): TGTGCCAGCTCACACGGTTCGACCGAGCAGTACTTC.

CDR3 nucleotides: TGTGCCACCAGTGACCCGGGACTAGACTACAATGAGCAGTTCTTC. Translating gives CATSDPGLDYNEQFF. The chain joins TRBV24-1 to TRBJ2-1; TRBD2 matches at 8 bases. V shed 4 bases and J 3 bases; nucleotides not matched to a gene: 4. The germline CDR1 and CDR2 sequences are KGHDR and SFDVKD. The CDR3 loop spans 15 amino acids.

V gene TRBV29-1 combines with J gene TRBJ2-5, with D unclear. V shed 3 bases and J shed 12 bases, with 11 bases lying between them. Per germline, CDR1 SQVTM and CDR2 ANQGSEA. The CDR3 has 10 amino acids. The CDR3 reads CSVDRTLEYF. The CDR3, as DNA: TGCAGCGTTGATAGGACCCTGGAGTACTTC.

CDR3 protein: CASSRIGLAGWETQYF. CDR3 bases: TGTGCCAGCAGCAGAATCGGACTAGCGGGCTGGGAGACCCAGTACTTC. The chain has TRBV3-1 and TRBJ2-5; the match to TRBD2 covers 11 bases. This CDR3 is built from 16 residues. V gave up 5 bases and J gave up 5 bases; unmatched junction bases: 10. Germline values: CDR1 LGHDT, CDR2 YNNKEL (reference sequence).

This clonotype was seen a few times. DNA of the CDR3: TGCGCCAGCAGCTTGGGAACTAGCGGGCGATACTACGAGCAGTACTTC. Translation: CASSLGTSGRYYEQYF. V usage is TRBV5-1 and J usage is TRBJ2-7, with 9 bases identical to TRBD2. The CDR3 is 16 residues long. The germline CDR1 and CDR2 sequences are SGHRS and YFSETQ. With V trimmed by 0 bases and J by 3 bases, 7 bases remained unmatched.

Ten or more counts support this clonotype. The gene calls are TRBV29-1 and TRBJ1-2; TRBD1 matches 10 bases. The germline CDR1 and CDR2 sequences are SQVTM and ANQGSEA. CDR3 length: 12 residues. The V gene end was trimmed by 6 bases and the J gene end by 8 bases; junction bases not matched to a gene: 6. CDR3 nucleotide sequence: TGCAGCGTCGCCGGGACAGGGGAGGGCTACACCTTC. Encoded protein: CSVAGTGEGYTF. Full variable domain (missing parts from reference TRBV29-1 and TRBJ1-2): SAVISQKPSRDICQRGTSLTIQCQVDSQVTMMFWYRQQPGQSLTLIATANQGSEATYESGFVIDKFPISRPNLTFSTLTVSNMSPEDSSIYLCSVAGTGEGYTFGSGTRLTVV.

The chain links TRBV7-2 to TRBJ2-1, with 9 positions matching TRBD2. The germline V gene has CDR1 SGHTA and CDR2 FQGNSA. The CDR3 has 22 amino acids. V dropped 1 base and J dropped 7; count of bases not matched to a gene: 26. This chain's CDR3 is CASSLGPSTFQPGGGVGNEQFF. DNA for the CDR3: TGTGCCAGCAGCTTAGGGCCCTCCACCTTTCAGCCCGGCGGGGGGGTGGGGAATGAGCAGTTCTTC.

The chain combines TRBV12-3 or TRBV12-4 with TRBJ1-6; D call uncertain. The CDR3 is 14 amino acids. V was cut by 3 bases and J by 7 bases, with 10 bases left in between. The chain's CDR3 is CASSFRVQNSPLHF. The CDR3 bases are TGTGCCAGCAGTTTCCGGGTCCAAAATTCACCCCTCCACTTT.

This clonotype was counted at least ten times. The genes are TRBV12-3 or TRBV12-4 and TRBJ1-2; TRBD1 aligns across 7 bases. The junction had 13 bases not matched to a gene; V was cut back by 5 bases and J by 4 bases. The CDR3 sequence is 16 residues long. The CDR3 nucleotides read TGTGCCAGCAGTCCCCTACGGACAGGCCCTCTCTATGGCTACACCTTC. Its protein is CASSPLRTGPLYGYTF.

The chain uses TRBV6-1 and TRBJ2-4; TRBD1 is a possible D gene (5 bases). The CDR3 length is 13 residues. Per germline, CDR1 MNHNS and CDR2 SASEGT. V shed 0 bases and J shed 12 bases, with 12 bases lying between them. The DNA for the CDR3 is TGTGCCAGCAGTGAAGCGCCAGGGTTTGGTCAGTACTTC. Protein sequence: CASSEAPGFGQYF.